The present T cell receptor (beta chain) was sequenced within a study of CD8 T cells in ankylosing spondylitis. Study results and caveats: The authors reported significant enrichment of disease-linked clones in matched ankylosing spondylitis synovial fluid. A TCR beta motif of 7 to 9 highly homologous variants seemed to mark ankylosing spondylitis blood. Peripheral blood samples showed relatively rare disease-linked clones, and these clones were CD8+.

Looked up from germline, CDR1 is MDHEN and CDR2 is SYDVKM. The CDR3 runs to 13 residues. V lost 4 bases, J lost 8 bases, and 6 bases stayed unmatched. This clonotype has only a few counts. Its target is not known. Making use of molecular barcodes, quantitative 5'-RACE generated TCR beta libraries. TCRdb redid the calling of the 5' RACE reads with MiXCR, one entry per CDR3 protein. The table shows approximately 290,000 distinct CDR3 sequences, with around 21% occurring only once. The source is a female donor with ankylosing spondylitis or in good health (not recorded which). Sequenced material: blood, either unsorted or a sorted T cell fraction (not recorded which). The chain employs TRBV28 and TRBJ1-2; 8 bases fit TRBD1. The CDR3 loop is CASSSQGEQGYTF. The CDR3 region has the DNA TGTGCCAGCAGTTCACAGGGGGAGCAGGGCTACACCTTC.